The source of this TCR beta chain is a study of post-analysis software for immune sequencing data (dated by TCRdb to between 2014 and 2017). With respect to the entire study: Relapsing-remitting, secondary progressive and progressive-relapsing multiple sclerosis were recorded as disease courses, and subtype annotation was lacking for some patients. A subset of samples was prepared in parallel using single-end sample barcoding, then pooled and co-amplified after Illumina adapter ligation. The patient repertoires were compared against 11 previously published healthy control repertoires obtained from donors aged roughly 6 to 25 years. Broad study findings and their caveats: Compared with controls, multiple sclerosis patients had significantly lower normalized Chao1 diversity, a finding suggesting substantial peripheral T-cell clonal expansion. Patients showed significantly higher frequencies than controls for several TRBV segments, among them TRBV5-6, TRBV5-1 and TRBV20-1. The multiple sclerosis patient group was slightly younger than the control group. Strong co-clustering of samples prepared in the same batch was shown by direct clustering with F measure, prompting a batch-effect correction.

To demonstrate the VDJtools post-analysis software, TCR beta repertoires were profiled from the peripheral blood of 13 young patients with multiple sclerosis. The multiple sclerosis patients were children and adolescents ranging in age from about 6 to 17 years. Remarks on this clonotype: There is no known antigen for this receptor. One base away there is no much larger clone; base qualities are not given.

The library was obtained by PCR. Sequencer: Illumina HiSeq 2500. Unique molecular identifiers were incorporated into TCR beta cDNA libraries to reduce PCR and sequencing biases. Approximately 500,000 cDNA molecules were obtained per 1 to 10 million input T cells, so each molecule approximated one T cell. The patient libraries were prepared and sequenced with the same protocol used for the earlier healthy control dataset. Samples belonging to the same batch were prepared together, multiplexed and sequenced on a shared HiSeq lane. On the authors' methods: MIGEC handled the raw barcoded reads, throwing out single-read molecular identifier groups before consensus assembly and CDR3 extraction. VDJtools was used for post-analysis of the clonotype tables, and diversity was normalized by down-sampling every dataset to the size of the smallest sample. Repertoire overlap clustering matched CDR3 amino acid but not nucleotide sequences to correct batch-related cross-sample contamination. TCRdb reanalyzed the raw reads on its own, using fastp at Q25 for trimming and MiXCR for clone calling, and kept in-frame beta chains. Identical CDR3 protein sequences are pooled into one entry, listed with their most common genes and DNA. The V and J calls shown here were made by TCRdb, not taken from the authors' results. The sample yields about 810,000 distinct CDR3 sequences; approximately 53% were counted once. The ten top clones hold around 4.5% of the sample.

V and J are trimmed by 3 bases and 4 bases, and the gene matches miss 5 bases of the junction. From the germline V gene (reference sequence), CDR1 is DFQATT and CDR2 is SNEGSKA. From the cysteine through the phenylalanine, the CDR3 covers 15 amino acids. Only the CDR3 DNA stays, 45 bases, in frame from base 1. The sequenced sample was blood. The TCR was taken from a girl between 5 and 17 years old with multiple sclerosis. In this chain, TRBV20-1 is recombined with TRBJ2-1; 11 bases in the middle match TRBD2. This receptor carries the CDR3 CSARVLAGVYNEQFF. The sequence in DNA is TGCAGTGCTAGGGTACTAGCGGGAGTGTACAATGAGCAGTTCTTC.